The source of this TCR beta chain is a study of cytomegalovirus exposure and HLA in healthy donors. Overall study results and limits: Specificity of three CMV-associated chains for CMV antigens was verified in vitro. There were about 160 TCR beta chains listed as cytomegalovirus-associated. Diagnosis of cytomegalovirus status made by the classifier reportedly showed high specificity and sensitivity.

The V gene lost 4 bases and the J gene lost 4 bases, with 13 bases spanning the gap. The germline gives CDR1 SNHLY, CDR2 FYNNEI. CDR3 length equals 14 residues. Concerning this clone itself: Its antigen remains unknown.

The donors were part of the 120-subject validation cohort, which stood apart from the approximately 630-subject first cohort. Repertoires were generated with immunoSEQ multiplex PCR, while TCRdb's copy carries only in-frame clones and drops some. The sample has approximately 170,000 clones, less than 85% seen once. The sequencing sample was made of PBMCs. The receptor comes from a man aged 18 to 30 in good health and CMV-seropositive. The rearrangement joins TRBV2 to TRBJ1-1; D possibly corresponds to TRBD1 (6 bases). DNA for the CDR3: TGTGCCAGCAGTGCGGGGGGCCCAGGCACTGAAGCTTTCTTT. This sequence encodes CASSAGGPGTEAFF.